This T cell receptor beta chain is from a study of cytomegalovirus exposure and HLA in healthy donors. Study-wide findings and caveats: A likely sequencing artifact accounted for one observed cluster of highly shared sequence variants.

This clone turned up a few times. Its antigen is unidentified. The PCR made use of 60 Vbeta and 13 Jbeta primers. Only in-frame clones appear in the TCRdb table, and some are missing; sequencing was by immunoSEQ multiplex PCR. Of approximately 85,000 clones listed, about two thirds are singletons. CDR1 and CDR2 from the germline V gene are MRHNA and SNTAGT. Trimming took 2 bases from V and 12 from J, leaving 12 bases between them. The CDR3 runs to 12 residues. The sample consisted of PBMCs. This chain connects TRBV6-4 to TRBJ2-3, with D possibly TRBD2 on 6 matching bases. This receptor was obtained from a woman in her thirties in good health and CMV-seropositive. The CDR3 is CASSDETSRQYF. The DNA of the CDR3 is TGTGCCAGCAGTGACGAAACTAGCCGCCAGTATTTT.